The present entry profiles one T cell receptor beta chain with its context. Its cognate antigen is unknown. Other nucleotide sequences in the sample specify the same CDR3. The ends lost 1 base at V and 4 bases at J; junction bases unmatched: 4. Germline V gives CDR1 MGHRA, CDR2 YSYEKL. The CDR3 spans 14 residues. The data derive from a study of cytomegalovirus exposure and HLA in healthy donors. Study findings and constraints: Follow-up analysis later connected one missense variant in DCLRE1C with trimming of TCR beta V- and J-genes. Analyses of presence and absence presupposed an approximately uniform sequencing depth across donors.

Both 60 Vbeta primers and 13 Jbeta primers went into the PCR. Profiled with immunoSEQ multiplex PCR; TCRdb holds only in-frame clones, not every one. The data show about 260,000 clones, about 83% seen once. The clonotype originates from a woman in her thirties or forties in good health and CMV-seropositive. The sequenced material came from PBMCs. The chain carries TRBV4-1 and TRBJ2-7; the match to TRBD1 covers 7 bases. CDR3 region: CASSQGDSSYEQYF. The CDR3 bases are TGCGCCAGCAGCCAAGGGGACAGTTCGTACGAGCAGTACTTC.